This TCR beta chain stems from a study of graft-versus-host responses after intestinal transplantation. At the level of the study: Recipients were all induced with anti-thymocyte globulin, then given tacrolimus and steroids for about 3 years. Overall study results and limits: Researchers found GvH clones in recipient marrow, and some showed up first in ileum or blood. Allografts carried high graft-versus-host to host-versus-graft clonal ratios in patients having graft-donor T cell macrochimerism. Peak circulating GvH clone levels tracked with early post-transplant HvG declines.

Only in-frame clones appear in the TCRdb table, and some are missing; sequencing was by immunoSEQ multiplex PCR. The sample includes around 15,000 clones, around 87% of them seen just once. Worth noting for this clone: Its specificity is unknown.

Germline loops: CDR1 MNHEY, CDR2 SMNVEV (reference sequence). J was trimmed by 8 bases and V by 5 bases; bases with no gene match: 8. CDR3 length: 16 amino acids. This sequence originates from a human patient who received an intestinal transplant, so some T cells may come from the graft donor. The chain combines TRBV27 with TRBJ1-6, with 11 bases identical to TRBD1. Source: bone marrow, taken nearly 130 days after intestinal transplantation. CDR3 in amino acids: CASSRRTGGGYSPLHF. The CDR3 DNA follows: TGTGCCAGCAGTCGCCGGACAGGGGGCGGGTATTCACCCCTCCACTTT.